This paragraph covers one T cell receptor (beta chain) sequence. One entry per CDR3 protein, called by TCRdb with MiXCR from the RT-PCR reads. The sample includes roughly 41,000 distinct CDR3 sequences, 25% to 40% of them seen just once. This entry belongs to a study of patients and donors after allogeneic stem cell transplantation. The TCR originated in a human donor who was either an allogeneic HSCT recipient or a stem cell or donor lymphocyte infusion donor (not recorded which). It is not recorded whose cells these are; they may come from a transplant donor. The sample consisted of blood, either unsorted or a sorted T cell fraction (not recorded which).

DNA of the CDR3: TGTGCCAGCAGCGTAGACGTAGCGGGAGGGCCCTCCTACAATGAGCAGTTCTTC. Protein product: CASSVDVAGGPSYNEQFF. The J gene is TRBJ2-1, the V gene TRBV9; 11 bases are a match to TRBD2. The J segment lost 0 bases and the V segment lost 0 bases, leaving 5 bases of the junction unmatched. Germline lookup yields CDR1 SGDLS and CDR2 YYNGEE. The CDR3 covers 18 residues.